In its sample, the clone carrying this T cell receptor (beta chain) was seen a few times. Its antigen is still unknown. These data are taken from a study of shared clonotypes between healthy human individuals. Across the study: Two women and a few men aged 18 to 49 made up the donors. Overall study results and limits: Shared across four donors were 4% to 6% of the naive CD4 clonotypes. The study found lower generation probabilities in non-shared clonotypes than in those shared by all four donors.

The data were produced by immunoSEQ multiplex PCR, yet TCRdb's version contains in-frame clones alone and is incomplete. The data contain hundreds of thousands of clones, approximately 95% of them singletons. Germline-derived CDR1 and CDR2 are SEHNR and FQNEAQ (reference sequence). CDR3 length equals 14 residues. Trimming took 5 bases from V and 5 from J, leaving 15 bases between them. Naive CD8 cells were CD45RO-negative, positively selected for CCR7, excluding terminally differentiated effector memory CD45RA+ cells. The chain couples TRBV7-9 to TRBJ1-2, with D uncertain. Sequencing used naive CD8+ T cells sorted from blood. The receptor comes from a woman aged 25-40 years in good health. CDR3 sequence: CASSGSGPRYGYTF. CDR3 DNA sequence: TGTGCCAGCAGCGGATCCGGGCCTAGGTATGGCTACACCTTC.